A single sample gave rise to the 17 T cell receptor beta chains below, sequenced in a study of blood T cell repertoires in COVID-19. Only in-frame clones appear in the TCRdb table, and some are missing; sequencing was by immunoSEQ multiplex PCR. The sample includes around 200,000 clones, 75% to 90% of them seen just once. Sequenced sample: peripheral blood. Source of these receptors: a man between 60 and 75 years old with acute or convalescent COVID-19.

CDR3 amino acids: CASSYSLAGTTDTQYF. Written as DNA, the CDR3 is TGTGCCAGCAGTTACTCACTAGCGGGGACGACAGATACGCAGTATTTT. The genes are TRBV6-5 and TRBJ2-3; 10 bases line up with TRBD2. The CDR3 is 16 amino acids. Per the germline V gene, CDR1 is MNHEY and CDR2 is SVGAGI. Trimming at V came to 0 bases and at J to 3 bases, leaving 3 bases not matched to a gene.

Remarks on this clone: The limits of the CDR3 on the DNA are not certain, so only TCRdb's listed CDR3 is given. The chain uses TRBV5-6 and TRBJ2-7; whether TRBD1, the table's D call, matches the DNA was not checked. Germline V lookup: CDR1 SGHDT, CDR2 YYEEEE. The CDR3 spans 13 amino acids, including both terminal residues. The CDR3 is CASSRAVGQGNTF.

This clone was seen a single time. The chain combines TRBV7-6 with TRBJ1-3; 8 bases are a match to TRBD1. V was clipped by 1 base and J by 0 bases; unmatched bases: 11. Germline lookup yields CDR1 SGHVS and CDR2 FNYEAQ. This CDR3 region has 19 residues. CDR3 residues: CASSLVGDRPQLSGNTIYF. In DNA form, the CDR3 reads TGTGCCAGCAGCTTAGTGGGGGACAGGCCCCAACTCTCTGGAAACACCATATATTTT.

This clone was observed a single time. The rearrangement joins TRBV7-2 to TRBJ2-7; D possibly corresponds to TRBD2 (7 bases). Trimming took off 0 bases at V and 1 base at J, with 13 bases between the two ends. The CDR3 covers 16 residues. CDR1 and CDR2 from the germline V gene are SGHTA and FQGNSA. CDR3 loop: CASSLASGGRSYEQYF. CDR3 nucleotides: TGTGCCAGCAGCTTAGCCTCCGGGGGGCGGTCCTACGAGCAGTACTTC.

The rearrangement uses TRBV20-1 and TRBJ1-1, with TRBD1 as a possible D gene (5 bases). The ends were cut back, 3 bases at V and 7 bases at J, with 18 bases in the middle. Germline CDR1 reads DFQATT; CDR2 reads SNEGSKA (reference sequence). The CDR3 runs to 14 residues. The CDR3 region is CSASLAGLKGEAFF. In DNA, the CDR3 is TGCAGTGCTAGTTTAGCAGGGCTGAAGGGTGAAGCTTTCTTT.

The V and J genes are TRBV7-9 and TRBJ1-1; TRBD1 matches at 9 bases. Germline values: CDR1 SEHNR, CDR2 FQNEAQ (reference sequence). Germline trimming cut 3 bases from V and 4 bases from J; bases unmatched to any gene: 6. The CDR3 is 15 residues long. CDR3 region: CASSFGTGMGTEAFF. The CDR3 nucleotides read TGTGCCAGCAGCTTCGGGACAGGGATGGGCACTGAAGCTTTCTTT.

V and J are TRBV28 and TRBJ1-1; D ambiguous. CDR1 MDHEN and CDR2 SYDVKM come from the germline V gene. The CDR3 has 11 residues. V dropped 0 bases and J dropped 11 bases, with 7 bases sitting between them. The chain's CDR3 is CASSLWAEAFF. The CDR3 region has the DNA TGTGCCAGCAGTTTATGGGCGGAGGCTTTCTTT.

V usage is TRBV28 and J usage is TRBJ2-5, with 8 bases identical to TRBD2. From germline, CDR1 is MDHEN and CDR2 SYDVKM. This CDR3 is built from 13 residues. V lost 6 bases to trimming and J lost 5 bases; unmatched junction nucleotides: 5. For the CDR3, the DNA is TGTGCCAGCAGCCTTAGCGGGGCCGAGACCCAGTACTTC. Encoded protein: CASSLSGAETQYF.

The chain employs TRBV7-9 and TRBJ2-7; D is unclear. CDR3 length equals 15 residues. Trimming removed 0 bases from V and 4 bases from J, with 13 bases in between. Germline V lookup: CDR1 SEHNR, CDR2 FQNEAQ (reference sequence). The CDR3 sequence: CASSLAESRSYEQYF. In DNA, the CDR3 is TGTGCCAGCAGCTTAGCGGAGTCTAGGTCTTACGAGCAGTACTTC. The whole variable domain, remainder taken from reference TRBV7-9 and TRBJ2-7, is DTGVSQNPRHKITKRGQNVTFRCDPISEHNRLYWYRQTLGQGPEFLTYFQNEAQLEKSRLLSDRFSAERPKGSFSTLEIQRTEQGDSAMYLCASSLAESRSYEQYFGPGTRLTVT.

CDR3 sequence reads: CASTPARMNTEAFF. The CDR3 nucleotides are TGTGCCAGCACCCCCGCCAGAATGAACACTGAAGCTTTCTTT. V and J are TRBV6-5 and TRBJ1-1; no reliable D call. The CDR3 runs 14 residues. With 7 bases removed from V and 0 bases from J, the gap between germline ends came to 12 bases. CDR1 is MNHEY and CDR2 is SVGAGI in the germline V gene.

The J gene is TRBJ1-3, the V gene TRBV30; no definite D call. The germline V gene has CDR1 GTSNPN and CDR2 SVGIG (reference sequence). Trimming removed 1 base from V and 2 bases from J, with 6 bases in between. The CDR3 has 13 amino acids. CDR3 DNA: TGTGCCTGGAGTGCACTTACTGGAAACACCATATATTTT. Protein: CAWSALTGNTIYF.

CDR3 protein: CASRSLPLAELFF. CDR3 sequence (DNA): TGTGCCAGTAGGTCCCTACCCTTGGCGGAACTGTTTTTT. The chain is built from TRBV19 and TRBJ1-4; D ambiguous. Germline loops: CDR1 LNHDA, CDR2 SQIVND (reference sequence). The CDR3 extends over 13 amino acids. The V and J ends lost 6 bases and 12 bases respectively, with 17 bases between them.

The CDR3: CASSRQGSLGTQYF. For the CDR3, the DNA is TGTGCCAGCAGCCGACAGGGTAGCTTGGGAACGCAGTATTTT. The chain carries TRBV28 and TRBJ2-3; the match to TRBD1 covers 7 bases. Germline lookup yields CDR1 MDHEN and CDR2 SYDVKM. The CDR3 contains 14 residues. Losses at the gene ends were 6 bases for V and 9 bases for J; bases not matched to a gene: 12.

The chain couples TRBV14 to TRBJ2-7, with no clear D. Trimming stripped 0 bases from V and 0 bases from J, with 12 bases between. CDR1 and CDR2 from the germline V gene are SGHDN and FVKESK. This CDR3 has 16 residues. In DNA form, the CDR3 reads TGTGCCAGCAGCCAAGAATCTTGGGCTAACTCCTACGAGCAGTACTTC. It is translated as CASSQESWANSYEQYF.

This clone was observed a handful of times. The chain couples TRBV9 to TRBJ2-1, with TRBD2 identical over 13 bases. The V segment lost 7 bases and the J segment 7 bases; nucleotides outside the gene matches: 11. Germline V gene data show CDR1 as SGDLS and CDR2 as YYNGEE. The CDR3 loop spans 16 amino acids. CDR3 in DNA: TGTGCCAGCCAAGGGACTAGCGGGACCAACAGGAATGAGCAGTTCTTC. Encoded protein: CASQGTSGTNRNEQFF.

This clone was observed a handful of times. The chain carries TRBV5-1 and TRBJ1-1; D is perhaps TRBD1 (5 bases). This CDR3 has 14 amino acids. V was trimmed by 3 bases and J by 5 bases, leaving 14 bases between them. Germline V gives CDR1 SGHRS, CDR2 YFSETQ. The CDR3 nucleotides are TGCGCCAGCAGCTCGACAGCAGGGAAGACTGAAGCTTTCTTT. It translates to CASSSTAGKTEAFF.

A few counts support this clone. The chain joins TRBV27 to TRBJ2-7, with unresolved D. Germline CDR1 MNHEY, CDR2 SMNVEV (reference sequence). This CDR3 contains 15 residues. Trimming shortened V by 5 bases and J by 2 bases, and 16 bases separated the two germline ends. The CDR3 loop reads CASSPSLLETYEQYF. CDR3 nucleotide sequence: TGTGCCAGCAGTCCCTCGCTATTAGAAACCTACGAGCAGTACTTC.